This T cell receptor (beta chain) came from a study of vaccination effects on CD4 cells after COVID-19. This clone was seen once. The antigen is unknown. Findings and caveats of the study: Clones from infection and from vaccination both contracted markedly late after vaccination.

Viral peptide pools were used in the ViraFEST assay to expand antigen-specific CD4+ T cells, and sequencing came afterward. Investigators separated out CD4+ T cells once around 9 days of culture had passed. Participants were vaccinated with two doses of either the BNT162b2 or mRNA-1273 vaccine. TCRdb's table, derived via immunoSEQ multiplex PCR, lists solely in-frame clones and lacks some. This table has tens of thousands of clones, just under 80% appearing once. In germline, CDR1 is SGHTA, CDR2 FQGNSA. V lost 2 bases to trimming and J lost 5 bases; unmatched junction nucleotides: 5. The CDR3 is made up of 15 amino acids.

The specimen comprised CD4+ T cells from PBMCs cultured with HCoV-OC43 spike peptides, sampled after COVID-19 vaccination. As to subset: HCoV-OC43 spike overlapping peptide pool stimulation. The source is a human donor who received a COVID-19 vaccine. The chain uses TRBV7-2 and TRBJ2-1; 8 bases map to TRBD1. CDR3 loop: CASSLLRTGHNEQFF. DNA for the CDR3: TGTGCCAGCAGCTTACTCCGGACAGGGCACAATGAGCAGTTCTTC.